These 8 T cell receptor beta chains originate from one sample sequenced in a study of CD8+CD57+ T cells in acquired aplastic anemia. Patients selected for sequencing had displayed CD8+CD57+ cell expansion by flow cytometry. The study profiled TCR beta VDJ and CDR3 using genomic DNA as template. TCRdb recomputed calls from the reads with MiXCR, one row per CDR3 protein. The sample shows around 430,000 distinct CDR3 sequences, around 30% of them seen only once. The specimen sequenced was sorted CD4+, CD8+, or CD8+CD57+ T cells (not recorded which) from PBMCs. The source is a human donor with aplastic anemia.

The gene calls are TRBV3-1 and TRBJ1-5, with 9 nucleotides matching TRBD1. The trim removed 4 bases at V and 4 bases at J, leaving 11 bases unmatched. The CDR3 has 17 amino acids. CDR1 and CDR2 (germline): LGHDT, YNNKEL (reference sequence). The CDR3 is CASSLSMGQGVNQPQHF. The DNA for the CDR3 is TGTGCCAGCAGCCTTAGTATGGGACAGGGAGTTAATCAGCCCCAGCATTTT.

This clonotype was picked up a small number of times. The CDR3 DNA sequence: TGTGCCAGCACCACGCGGGACAGGGTTAGGTATGGCTACACCTTC. This gives the protein CASTTRDRVRYGYTF. The chain employs TRBV6-2 or TRBV6-3 and TRBJ1-2; 9 bases map to TRBD1. The ends lost 7 bases at V and 5 bases at J; junction bases unmatched: 11. This CDR3 has 15 amino acids. The V gene's germline CDR1 is MNHEY and CDR2 SVGEGT.

This clonotype was recorded at least ten times. The chain recombines TRBV29-1 with TRBJ2-7, with TRBD2 matching over 7 bases. This CDR3 has 16 residues. Trimming at V came to 1 base and at J to 5 bases, leaving 14 bases not matched to a gene. Germline V lookup: CDR1 SQVTM, CDR2 ANQGSEA. The CDR3 DNA is TGCAGCGTTGAAGGGAAGTCCGTGGGAGGGACCCACGAGCAGTACTTC. Its translation is CSVEGKSVGGTHEQYF.

This clonotype was seen at least ten times. The chain has TRBV7-2 and TRBJ1-5; D gene uncertain. V was trimmed by 1 base and J by 3 bases, leaving 10 bases between them. Germline loops: CDR1 SGHTA, CDR2 FQGNSA. CDR3 size: 15 residues. The CDR3 sequence is CASSLDGPDNQPQHF. CDR3 sequence (DNA): TGTGCCAGCAGCTTAGACGGGCCAGACAATCAGCCCCAGCATTTT. Together with reference TRBV7-2 and TRBJ1-5, the CDR3 gives the full variable domain: GAGVSQSPSNKVTEKGKDVELRCDPISGHTALYWYRQSLGQGLEFLIYFQGNSAPDKSGLPSDRFSAERTGGSVSTLTIQRTQQEDSAVYLCASSLDGPDNQPQHFGDGTRLSIL.

This clonotype was picked up many times. The chain links TRBV7-8 to TRBJ1-5; D call uncertain. Per germline, CDR1 SGHVS and CDR2 FQNEAQ. The CDR3 length is 15 residues. V was pared by 5 bases and J by 1 base, with 12 bases between. This CDR3 is CASSQTPGSNQPQHF. CDR3 in DNA: TGTGCCAGCAGCCAAACCCCGGGCAGCAATCAGCCCCAGCATTTT.

A note on this clonotype: This may be a read error: a much more frequent sequence differs by one nucleotide. This chain links TRBV7-9 with TRBJ1-3; D gene uncertain. The CDR3 spans 13 residues. Germline V gene sequence: CDR1 SEHNR, CDR2 FQNEAQ (reference sequence). The CDR3 spells CVSSLTSGNTIYF. In DNA, the CDR3 is TGTGTCAGCAGCTTAACCTCTGGAAACACCATATATTTT.

The CDR3 DNA reads TGTGCCAGCAGACACGGACAGGGCCTCGGGGGAAACACCATATATTTT. This sequence encodes CASRHGQGLGGNTIYF. The V gene is TRBV12-3 or TRBV12-4, the J gene TRBJ1-3; TRBD1 matches at 8 bases. Trimming removed 6 bases from V and 4 bases from J; junction bases left unmatched: 11. The CDR3 is made up of 16 amino acids.

Concerning this clonotype itself: Being one base from a much bigger clone, this may be a read error. This chain connects TRBV20-1 to TRBJ1-5; D uncertain. V lost 3 bases and J 3 bases, leaving 9 bases between the germline ends. The CDR3 spans 13 residues. Germline CDR1 and CDR2: DFQATT and SNEGSKA (reference sequence). The CDR3 spells CSASPRYNQPQHF. CDR3 nucleotide sequence: TGCAGTGCTAGCCCAAGGTACAATCAGCCCCAGCATTTT.